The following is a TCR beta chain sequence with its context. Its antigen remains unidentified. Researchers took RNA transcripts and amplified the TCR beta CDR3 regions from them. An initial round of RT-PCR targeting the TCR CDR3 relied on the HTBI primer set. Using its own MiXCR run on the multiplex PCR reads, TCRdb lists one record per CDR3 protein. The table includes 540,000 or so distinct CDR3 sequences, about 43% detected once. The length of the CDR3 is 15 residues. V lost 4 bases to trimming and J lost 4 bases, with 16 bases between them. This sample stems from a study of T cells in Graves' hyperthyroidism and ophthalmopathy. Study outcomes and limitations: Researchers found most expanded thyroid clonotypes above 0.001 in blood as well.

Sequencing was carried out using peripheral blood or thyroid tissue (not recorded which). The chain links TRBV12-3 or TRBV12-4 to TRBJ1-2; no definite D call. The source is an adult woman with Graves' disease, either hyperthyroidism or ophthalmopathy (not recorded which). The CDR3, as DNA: TGTGCCAGCAGTTGGCCGGGATCTAGACGCTATGGCTACACCTTC. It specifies CASSWPGSRRYGYTF.